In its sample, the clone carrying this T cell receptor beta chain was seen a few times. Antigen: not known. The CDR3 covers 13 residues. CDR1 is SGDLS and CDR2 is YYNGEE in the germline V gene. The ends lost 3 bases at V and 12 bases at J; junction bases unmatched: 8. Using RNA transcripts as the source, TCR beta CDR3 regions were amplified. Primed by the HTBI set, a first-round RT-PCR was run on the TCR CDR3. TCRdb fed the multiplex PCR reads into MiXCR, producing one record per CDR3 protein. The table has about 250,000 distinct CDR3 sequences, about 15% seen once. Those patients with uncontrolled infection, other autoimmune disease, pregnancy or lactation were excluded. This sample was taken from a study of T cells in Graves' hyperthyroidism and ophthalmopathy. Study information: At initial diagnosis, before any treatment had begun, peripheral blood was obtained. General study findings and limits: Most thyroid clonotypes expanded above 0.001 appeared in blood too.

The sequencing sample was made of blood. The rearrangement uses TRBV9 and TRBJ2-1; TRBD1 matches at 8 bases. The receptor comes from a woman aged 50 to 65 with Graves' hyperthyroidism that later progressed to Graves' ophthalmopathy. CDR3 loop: CASSARPGQGQFF. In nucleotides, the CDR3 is TGTGCCAGCAGCGCCAGACCCGGACAGGGGCAGTTCTTC. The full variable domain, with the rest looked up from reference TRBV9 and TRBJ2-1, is DSGVTQTPKHLITATGQRVTLRCSPRSGDLSVYWYQQSLDQGLQFLIQYYNGEERAKGNILERFSAQQFPDLHSELNLSSLELGDSALYFCASSARPGQGQFFGPGTRLTVL.